These T cell receptor beta chains were read from a single sample in a study of Ad26.COV2.S vaccination and SARS-CoV-2 variants. Profiled with immunoSEQ multiplex PCR; TCRdb holds only in-frame clones, not every one. In the table there are more than 300,000 clones, approximately 86% of which are singletons. The input for sequencing was peripheral blood, taken in a trial of Ad26.COV2.S vaccine versus placebo. The receptors were gathered from a person aged 18-60 years who received the Ad26.COV2.S COVID-19 vaccine or a placebo. CDR3s include the opening cysteine and the closing phenylalanine or tryptophan. Fields, in order: J gene, CDR3 length, D gene, clone size, V gene, CDR3 protein, CDR3 DNA. A D gene is named only where the DNA matches it firmly. Clone size is given for some rows only: seen once, a few or many times, or a class if the clone is expanded.

TRBJ2-1	13	NA	NA	TRBV25-1	CASSDYDRSEQFF	TGTGCCAGCAGTGACTATGACCGGAGTGAGCAGTTCTTC
TRBJ2-1	15	NA	NA	TRBV27	CASSFGTRGYNEQFF	TGTGCCAGCAGTTTTGGGACGAGAGGTTACAATGAGCAGTTCTTC
TRBJ1-2	12	NA	once	TRBV19	CASSDRYYGYTF	TGTGCCAGTAGTGATCGATACTATGGCTACACCTTC
TRBJ2-7	19	NA	NA	TRBV1	CTSSQALAPGHLISYEQYF	TGCACCAGCAGCCAAGCCCTGGCTCCGGGACACCTTATCTCCTACGAGCAGTACTTC
TRBJ1-1	13	NA	NA	TRBV14	CASSWTVNTEAFF	TGTGCCAGCAGCTGGACAGTGAACACTGAAGCTTTCTTT
TRBJ2-5	16	TRBD1	NA	TRBV11-2	CASSLDGQGEGETQYF	TGTGCCAGCAGCTTAGACGGACAGGGGGAAGGAGAGACCCAGTACTTC
TRBJ2-1	12	NA	NA	TRBV30	CAWSSLTNEQFF	TGTGCCTGGAGTTCCCTTACCAATGAGCAGTTCTTC
TRBJ2-7	15	TRBD1	NA	TRBV7-2	CASSQGQGGAYEQYF	TGTGCCAGCAGCCAGGGACAGGGGGGGGCCTACGAGCAGTACTTC
TRBJ1-5	17	TRBD1	NA	TRBV19	CASSIVKGQGHLQPQHF	TGTGCCAGTAGTATAGTAAAAGGACAGGGACATCTCCAGCCCCAGCATTTT
TRBJ1-1	13	NA	NA	TRBV27	CASSQRENTEAFF	TGTGCCAGCAGTCAAAGAGAGAACACTGAAGCTTTCTTT
TRBJ1-1	15	NA	few	TRBV7-2	CASSLIFGANTEAFF	TGTGCCAGCAGCTTAATATTCGGGGCCAACACTGAAGCTTTCTTT
TRBJ2-1	13	NA	NA	TRBV30	CAWSVGGYNEQFF	TGTGCCTGGAGTGTAGGGGGCTACAATGAGCAGTTCTTC
TRBJ2-3	15	NA	NA	TRBV6-5	CASSYTGALTDTQYF	TGTGCCAGCAGTTACACGGGGGCTCTGACAGATACGCAGTATTTT
TRBJ2-1	17	TRBD2	NA	TRBV29-1	CSVEGTSGAKTYNEQFF	TGCAGCGTTGAAGGGACTAGCGGGGCTAAGACCTACAATGAGCAGTTCTTC
TRBJ2-1	15	NA	NA	TRBV2	CASRNTELTLNEQFF	TGTGCCAGCAGGAACACGGAGCTAACATTAAATGAGCAGTTCTTC
TRBJ2-2	18	TRBD2	NA	TRBV7-8	CASSTTPGLATHTGELFF	TGTGCCAGCAGCACAACTCCGGGACTAGCGACCCACACCGGGGAGCTGTTTTTT
TRBJ2-5	24	NA	NA	TRBV5-1	CASSFRTPRRGPSTSGQAKAAQYF	NA
TRBJ2-6	18	NA	NA	TRBV4-1	CASSQSHNLPSGANVLTF	TGCGCCAGCAGCCAATCACATAACCTACCCTCTGGGGCCAACGTCCTGACTTTC
TRBJ2-7	15	TRBD2	NA	TRBV7-2	CASSLLAGLNYEQYF	TGTGCCAGCAGCTTATTAGCGGGTCTTAACTACGAGCAGTACTTC
TRBJ2-5	15	TRBD1	NA	TRBV20-1	CSASRGTGPRETQYF	TGCAGTGCGAGTAGAGGGACAGGGCCACGGGAGACCCAGTACTTC
TRBJ2-3	17	NA	NA	TRBV10-3	CAISDSWGQRATDTQYF	TGTGCCATCAGTGACTCGTGGGGCCAGCGGGCCACAGATACGCAGTATTTT
TRBJ2-7	13	NA	NA	TRBV27	CASSPLGSYEQYF	TGTGCCAGCAGCCCCCTTGGGTCCTACGAGCAGTACTTC
TRBJ1-2	13	NA	NA	TRBV2	CASGTGTLRGYTF	TGTGCCAGCGGTACCGGGACCCTAAGGGGCTACACCTTC
TRBJ2-7	13	NA	once	TRBV5-1	CASSTRGQYEQYF	TGCGCCAGCAGCACCCGGGGCCAATACGAGCAGTACTTC
TRBJ2-7	15	TRBD1	NA	TRBV7-6	CASTPATGGSYEQYF	TGTGCCAGCACTCCTGCCACAGGGGGCTCCTACGAGCAGTACTTC
TRBJ2-7	15	TRBD2	NA	TRBV27	CASIPSTSGFYEQYF	TGTGCCAGCATACCCAGTACTAGCGGATTCTACGAGCAGTACTTC
TRBJ2-6	13	NA	NA	TRBV9	CASSGRGANVLTF	TGTGCCAGCAGCGGGAGAGGGGCCAACGTCCTGACTTTC
TRBJ2-3	16	NA	NA	TRBV6-2/TRBV6-3	CASSYGDGGSTDTQYF	TGTGCCAGCAGTTACGGGGACGGGGGTAGCACAGATACGCAGTATTTT
TRBJ1-6	15	TRBD1	NA	TRBV5-1	CASSWETGGSSPLHF	TGCGCCAGCAGCTGGGAGACAGGGGGTAGTTCACCCCTCCACTTT
TRBJ2-5	14	TRBD1	NA	TRBV29-1	CSVEPGQGLQTQYF	TGCAGCGTGGAACCGGGACAGGGGCTACAGACCCAGTACTTC
TRBJ2-3	15	TRBD1	NA	TRBV7-9	CASSLARGRTDTQYF	TGTGCCAGCAGCTTGGCAAGGGGGCGGACAGATACGCAGTATTTT
TRBJ2-7	15	TRBD1	NA	TRBV6-5	CASSSSGTGTYEQYF	TGTGCCAGCAGTTCCTCGGGGACAGGGACCTACGAGCAGTACTTC
TRBJ2-5	16	NA	NA	TRBV30	CAWSVTMGRMQETQYF	TGTGCCTGGAGTGTAACGATGGGTAGGATGCAAGAGACCCAGTACTTC